This T cell receptor (beta chain) was sequenced in a study of T cells in localized non-small cell lung cancer. Study-level findings and limits: There was an association of higher blood T cell density with longer overall survival. Out of the top 100 tumor clones, a median roughly 50 were seen in adjacent lung.

The method was immunoSEQ multiplex PCR; TCRdb's version includes in-frame clones alone and lacks a portion of them. The sample consists of tens of thousands of clones, more than 80% of them appearing once. This CDR3 comprises 15 residues. The V gene lost 3 bases and the J gene lost 5 bases, with 13 bases spanning the gap. In germline, CDR1 is MNHEY, CDR2 SMNVEV (reference sequence). This clone was observed a few times. Its antigen is not identified. This sample comprised peripheral blood, obtained before any cancer treatment. The rearrangement uses TRBV27 and TRBJ2-2; tentative D call: TRBD2 (6 bases). This clonotype originated in a male donor aged 60 or over with stage III squamous cell lung carcinoma. The CDR3 reads CASSFAGWGTGELFF. CDR3 nucleotides: TGTGCCAGCAGTTTCGCGGGATGGGGGACCGGGGAGCTGTTTTTT.